A single sample is the source of the 21 T cell receptor beta chains below, sequenced in a study of T cell responses to AZD1222 COVID-19 vaccine. Here immunoSEQ multiplex PCR was the method, and the copy in TCRdb shows in-frame clones only, minus some. Of tens of thousands of clones in the sample, approximately 90% were seen once. Here the sequenced sample was peripheral blood, taken 28 days after the second dose of the MenACWY control vaccine. All receptors come from an adult who received the MenACWY meningococcal vaccine as a control.

The chain uses TRBV20-1 and TRBJ1-1; D possibly corresponds to TRBD1 (5 bases). This CDR3 region has 15 residues. Germline loops: CDR1 DFQATT, CDR2 SNEGSKA (reference sequence). Trimming stripped 3 bases from V and 4 bases from J, with 18 bases between. In DNA form, the CDR3 reads TGCAGTGCTAGTGCTAGGGAGGGGTTTGGCACTGAAGCTTTCTTT. This codes for CSASAREGFGTEAFF.

The sample holds a few counts of this clone. CDR3 nucleotides: TGTGCCAGCAGCTTAGATCAGGGCGCGGAGACCCAGTACTTC. Translating it yields CASSLDQGAETQYF. The chain carries TRBV7-2 and TRBJ2-5; D might be TRBD1 (5 bases). Deletions cut 1 base from V and 5 bases from J, with 11 bases between. This CDR3 has 14 amino acids. Germline CDR1 and CDR2: SGHTA and FQGNSA.

This clone has only one observation. V gene TRBV7-2 combines with J gene TRBJ1-2; possibly TRBD1 for D (5 bases). The CDR3 extends over 14 amino acids. The germline V and J ends were trimmed by 2 bases and 10 bases, with 17 bases remaining between them. CDR1 SGHTA and CDR2 FQGNSA come from the germline V gene. CDR3 loop: CASSLRVDTSVYTF. CDR3 bases: TGTGCCAGCAGCTTACGAGTGGACACCTCCGTCTACACCTTC.

The rearrangement joins TRBV6-2 or TRBV6-3 to TRBJ1-1; no reliable D call. In germline, CDR1 is MNHEY, CDR2 SVGEGT. The CDR3 has 13 amino acids. The V end was cut by 6 bases, the J end by 3 bases, with 11 bases between. In DNA, the CDR3 is TGTGCCAGCAGCCCCCCTTGGGACACTGAAGCTTTCTTT. Protein product: CASSPPWDTEAFF.

This clone was found once. The CDR3 loop reads CASSPGIGEAGQPQHF. CDR3 coding DNA: TGTGCCAGCTCACCAGGGATTGGGGAGGCGGGACAGCCCCAGCATTTT. The rearrangement links TRBV18 to TRBJ1-5, with D unclear. Germline CDR1 reads KGHSH; CDR2 reads LQKENI. V lost 2 bases, J lost 7 bases, and 18 bases lay in between. CDR3 length: 16 amino acids.

The genes are TRBV5-1 and TRBJ2-1, with 12 bases fitting TRBD2. This CDR3 comprises 14 residues. CDR1 is SGHRS, CDR2 YFSETQ, per germline. Germline trimming cut 5 bases from V and 7 bases from J; bases unmatched to any gene: 4. CDR3 in DNA: TGCGCCAGCAGTCTGGGGACTAGCGGGAATGAGCAGTTCTTC. Its protein product is CASSLGTSGNEQFF.

V usage is TRBV11-2 and J usage is TRBJ2-5; 8 bases fit TRBD2. Germline CDR1 reads SGHAT; CDR2 reads FQNNGV. The trim removed 3 bases at V and 4 bases at J, leaving 10 bases unmatched. The CDR3 runs to 16 residues. The CDR3 bases are TGTGCCAGCAGCTTCGGGGGGGCGGGGGGCCGAGAGACCCAGTACTTC. Translated, it gives CASSFGGAGGRETQYF.

This chain joins TRBV7-9 and TRBJ2-1; 10 nucleotides match TRBD1. J lost 5 bases, V lost 5 bases, and 9 bases had no gene match. CDR3 length: 16 residues. CDR1 is SEHNR, CDR2 FQNEAQ, per germline (reference sequence). CDR3 bases: TGTGCCAGCAGCCAAACCGCCGGGACAGGGGACAATGAGCAGTTCTTC. Its protein is CASSQTAGTGDNEQFF.

This chain uses TRBV13 with TRBJ1-1, with D tentatively TRBD1 (6 bases). The V end lost 1 base, the J end lost 0 bases, and 12 bases lay between the germline ends. Per the germline V gene, CDR1 is PRHDT and CDR2 is FYEKMQ (reference sequence). CDR3 length: 16 amino acids. CDR3 residues: CASSLAGGIMNTEAFF. The CDR3 DNA reads TGTGCCAGCAGCTTAGCTGGGGGCATTATGAACACTGAAGCTTTCTTT.

In its sample, this clone was seen once. The V gene is TRBV10-2, the J gene TRBJ2-1, with D unresolved. In germline, CDR1 is WSHSY, CDR2 SAAADI. Between the trimmed V and J ends, which lost 0 bases and 10 bases, there was a span of 7 bases. The CDR3 spans 12 residues. CDR3 nucleotide sequence: TGCGCCAGCAGTGAGTCACCCTTAGAGCAGTTCTTC. Translated, it gives CASSESPLEQFF.

This chain joins TRBV4-1 and TRBJ2-5, with D tentatively TRBD1 (5 bases). The ends were cut back, 0 bases at V and 5 bases at J, with 16 bases in the middle. Germline V gene lookup returns CDR1 MGHRA and CDR2 YSYEKL. The CDR3 length is 16 residues. The CDR3 region has the DNA TGCGCCAGCAGCCAAGAAAGAGGACACGGTGGGGAGACCCAGTACTTC. This encodes CASSQERGHGGETQYF.

This clone was observed a single time. The V and J genes are TRBV11-3 and TRBJ2-7, with D uncertain. The CDR3 runs to 13 residues. The germline V and J ends were trimmed by 5 bases and 5 bases, with 13 bases remaining between them. CDR1 and CDR2 (germline): SGHNT, YENEEA. The CDR3 sequence: CASSAPMTDEQYF. The CDR3 nucleotides read TGTGCCAGCAGCGCCCCCATGACGGACGAGCAGTACTTC.

The CDR3 here is CASRRESTDTQYF. The CDR3 bases are TGTGCCAGCAGGAGGGAGAGCACAGATACGCAGTATTTT. The chain carries TRBV11-2 and TRBJ2-3; tentatively, D is TRBD2 (5 bases). V was pared by 6 bases and J by 0 bases, with 7 bases between. CDR1 and CDR2 from the germline V gene are SGHAT and FQNNGV. This CDR3 contains 13 residues.

The gene calls are TRBV7-2 and TRBJ2-2, with TRBD1 matching over 7 bases. The germline gives CDR1 SGHTA, CDR2 FQGNSA. There are 15 residues in the CDR3. V dropped 5 bases and J dropped 3; count of bases not matched to a gene: 6. The CDR3 reads CASSPRQGDTGELFF. In DNA, the CDR3 is TGTGCCAGCAGCCCCCGGCAGGGGGACACCGGGGAGCTGTTTTTT.

V is TRBV5-4 and J is TRBJ2-4; the D call may be TRBD1 or TRBD2 (5 bases each). This CDR3 region has 16 residues. The germline V and J ends were trimmed by 2 bases and 0 bases, with 12 bases remaining between them. CDR1 and CDR2 from the germline V gene are SGHNT and YYREEE (reference sequence). The CDR3 bases are TGTGCCAGCAGCTTAAGGGGCGGGTTAGCCAAAAACATTCAGTACTTC. Translated: CASSLRGGLAKNIQYF.

CDR3 sequence (DNA): TGTGCCAGCAGTTTGCGAGCCTCAACTTTCTTT. Encoded protein: CASSLRASTFF. The V call is TRBV28, the J call TRBJ1-1; D is unresolved. CDR3 length equals 11 residues. In germline, CDR1 is MDHEN, CDR2 SYDVKM. The V end was cut by 3 bases, the J end by 12 bases, with 11 bases between.

The gene calls are TRBV11-2 and TRBJ2-3; unclear D gene. Germline loops: CDR1 SGHAT, CDR2 FQNNGV. The V and J ends lost 10 bases and 2 bases respectively, with 13 bases between them. There are 13 residues in the CDR3. The CDR3 DNA follows: TGTGCCATCCAGCCCCTCTCCACAGATACGCAGTATTTT. The encoded protein is CAIQPLSTDTQYF.

This chain connects TRBV9 to TRBJ1-3, with D tentatively TRBD1 (6 bases). The CDR3 covers 18 residues. From germline, CDR1 is SGDLS and CDR2 YYNGEE. The V end lost 0 bases, the J end lost 3 bases, and 19 bases lay between the germline ends. The CDR3 DNA reads as TGTGCCAGCAGCGTAGGTGGGGGCAGCGGCCAATTTGGAAACACCATATATTTT. Translation: CASSVGGGSGQFGNTIYF.

The chain uses TRBV6-5 and TRBJ1-1; TRBD1 matches 7 bases. CDR1 and CDR2 from the germline V gene are MNHEY and SVGAGI. Trimming at V came to 6 bases and at J to 5 bases, leaving 9 bases not matched to a gene. The CDR3 consists of 14 residues. Here the CDR3 reads CASSSRGLGTEAFF. DNA of the CDR3: TGTGCCAGCAGCTCTAGGGGGCTTGGGACTGAAGCTTTCTTT.

This clone was detected only once. This sequence joins TRBV4-1 and TRBJ2-7; D ambiguous. The V and J ends lost 3 bases and 9 bases respectively, with 15 bases between them. The germline gives CDR1 MGHRA, CDR2 YSYEKL. CDR3 length equals 13 residues. DNA of the CDR3: TGCGCCAGCAGCCAGATTCCTAGTTCCGGGCAGTACTTC. Amino acids: CASSQIPSSGQYF.

The chain recombines TRBV6-1 with TRBJ2-7, with a weak D call TRBD2 (6 bases). V was cut by 0 bases and J by 6 bases, with 9 bases left in between. Germline CDR1 reads MNHNS; CDR2 reads SASEGT. This CDR3 is 13 amino acids long. CDR3 amino acids: CASSEAGGAEQYF. In DNA, the CDR3 is TGTGCCAGCAGTGAAGCTGGAGGGGCCGAGCAGTACTTC.